This TCR beta chain comes out of a study of blood T cell repertoires in COVID-19. Only in-frame clones appear in the TCRdb table, and some are missing; sequencing was by immunoSEQ multiplex PCR. The repertoire holds around 73,000 clones, with 65% to 85% as singletons. Germline CDR1 is MNHEY and CDR2 is SVGEGT. The CDR3 contains 13 residues. The germline V and J ends were trimmed by 5 bases and 0 bases, with 2 bases remaining between them. The receptor's source is a woman in her sixties with acute or convalescent COVID-19. The chain combines TRBV6-2 or TRBV6-3 with TRBJ2-6, with no clear D. Sequences were obtained from peripheral blood. Written as DNA, the CDR3 is TGTGCCAGCAGTCTCTCTGGGGCCAACGTCCTGACTTTC. Protein product: CASSLSGANVLTF.